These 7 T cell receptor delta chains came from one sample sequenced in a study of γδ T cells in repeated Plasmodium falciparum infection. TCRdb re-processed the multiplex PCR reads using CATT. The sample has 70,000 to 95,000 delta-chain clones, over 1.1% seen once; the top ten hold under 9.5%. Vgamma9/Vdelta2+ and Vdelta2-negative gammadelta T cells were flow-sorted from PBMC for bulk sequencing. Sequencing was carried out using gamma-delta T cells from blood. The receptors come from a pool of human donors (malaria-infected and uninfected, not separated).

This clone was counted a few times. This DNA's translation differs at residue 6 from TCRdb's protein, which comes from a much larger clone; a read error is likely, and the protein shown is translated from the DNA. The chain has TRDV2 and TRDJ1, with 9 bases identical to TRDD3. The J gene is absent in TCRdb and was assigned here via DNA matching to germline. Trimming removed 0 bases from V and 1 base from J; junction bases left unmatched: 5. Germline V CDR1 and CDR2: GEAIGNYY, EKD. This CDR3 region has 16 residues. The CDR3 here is CACDTPGDTSTDKLIF. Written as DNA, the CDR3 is TGTGCCTGTGACACCCCGGGGGATACTTCCACCGATAAACTCATCTTT.

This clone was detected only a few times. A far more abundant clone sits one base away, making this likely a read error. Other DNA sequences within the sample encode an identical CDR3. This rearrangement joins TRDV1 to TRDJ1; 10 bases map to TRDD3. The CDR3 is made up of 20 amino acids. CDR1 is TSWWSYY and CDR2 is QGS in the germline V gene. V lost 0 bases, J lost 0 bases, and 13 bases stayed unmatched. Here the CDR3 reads CALGELGRWGILRYTDKLIF. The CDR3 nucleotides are TGTGCTCTTGGGGAACTTGGAAGGTGGGGGATACTTAGGTACACCGATAAACTCATCTTT.

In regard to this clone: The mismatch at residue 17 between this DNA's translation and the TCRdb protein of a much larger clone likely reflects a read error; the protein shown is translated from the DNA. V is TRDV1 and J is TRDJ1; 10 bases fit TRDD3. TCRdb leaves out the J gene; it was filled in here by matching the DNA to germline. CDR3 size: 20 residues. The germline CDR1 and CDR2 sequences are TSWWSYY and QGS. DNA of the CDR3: TGTGCTCTTGGGGAACTTGGAAGATGGGGGATACTTAGGTACACCGATGAACTCATCTTT. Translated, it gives CALGELGRWGILRYTDELIF.

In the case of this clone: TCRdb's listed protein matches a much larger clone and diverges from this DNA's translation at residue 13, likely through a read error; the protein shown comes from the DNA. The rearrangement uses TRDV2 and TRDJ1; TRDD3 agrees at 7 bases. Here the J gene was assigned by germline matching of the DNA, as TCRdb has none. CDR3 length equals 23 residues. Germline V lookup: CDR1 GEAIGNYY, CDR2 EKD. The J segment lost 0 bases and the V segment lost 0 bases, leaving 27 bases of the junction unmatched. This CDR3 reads CACDTGATPLLGNTRAYTDKLIF. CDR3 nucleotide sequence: TGTGCCTGTGACACCGGTGCTACTCCTCTACTGGGGAATACGCGGGCATACACCGATAAACTCATCTTT.

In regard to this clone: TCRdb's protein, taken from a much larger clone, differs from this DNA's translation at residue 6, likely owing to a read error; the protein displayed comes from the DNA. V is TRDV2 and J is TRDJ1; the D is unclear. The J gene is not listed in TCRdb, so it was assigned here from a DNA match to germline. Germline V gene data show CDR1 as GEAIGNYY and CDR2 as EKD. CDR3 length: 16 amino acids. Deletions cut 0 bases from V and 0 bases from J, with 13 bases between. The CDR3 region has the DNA TGTGCCTGTGACACCTGGGTTGGCCCTCACACCGATAAACTCATCTTT. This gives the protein CACDTWVGPHTDKLIF.

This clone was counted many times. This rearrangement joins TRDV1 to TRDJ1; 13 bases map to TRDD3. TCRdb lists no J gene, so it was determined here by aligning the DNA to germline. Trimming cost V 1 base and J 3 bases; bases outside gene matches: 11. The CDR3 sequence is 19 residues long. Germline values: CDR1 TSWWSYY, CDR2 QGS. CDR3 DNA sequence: TGTGCTCTTGGGGAACCTAATTCCCCACTGGGGGATACGGCCGATAAACTCATCTTT. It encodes CALGEPNSPLGDTADKLIF.

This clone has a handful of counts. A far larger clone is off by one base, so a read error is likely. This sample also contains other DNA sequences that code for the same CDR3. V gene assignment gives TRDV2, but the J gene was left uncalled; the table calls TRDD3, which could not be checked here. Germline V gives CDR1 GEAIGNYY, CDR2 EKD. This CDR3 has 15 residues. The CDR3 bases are TGCGCCTGTGACCTTCGGCTTGGGACTGGGGGATGTTTTATCTTT. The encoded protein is CACDLRLGTGGCFIF.